This entry lists 12 T cell receptor beta chains sequenced from one sample in a study of identical twins (dated by TCRdb to 2016 to 2017). Library preparation employed 5' RACE. Sequencing was carried out with an Illumina HiSeq 2000. The public reads were quality trimmed at Q25 with fastp and then assembled into clones with MiXCR by TCRdb, keeping productive beta chains. CDR3 protein duplicates are merged, each entry listing the most common genes and DNA. The sample table contains 470,000 or so distinct CDR3 sequences; only one count was recorded for more than 20% of them. Together, the top ten hold about 3% of the sample. The same sample was also studied in work on T cells expressing NK-cell markers.

Material for sequencing was CD4+ T cells sorted from blood. The receptor set was obtained from a woman aged 18-35 years in good health.

This clonotype was detected ten times or more. This rearrangement joins TRBV6-5 to TRBJ1-1; no firm D call. The CDR3 spans 13 residues. Per the germline V gene, CDR1 is MNHEY and CDR2 is SVGAGI. The V gene lost 2 bases and the J gene lost 6 bases, with 10 bases spanning the gap. Here the CDR3 DNA reads TGTGCCAGCAGTTACAGCCTGAGGGCTGAAGCTTTCTTT. Amino acids: CASSYSLRAEAFF.

Only a few counts were recorded for this clonotype. The chain has TRBV29-1 and TRBJ1-5; a weak D match, TRBD1 (5 bases). CDR3 length equals 14 residues. Germline V CDR1 and CDR2: SQVTM, ANQGSEA. Trimming left V 4 bases short and J 0 bases short, with 10 bases between. CDR3 region: CSVATGYSNQPQHF. Here the CDR3 DNA reads TGCAGCGTTGCTACAGGATATAGCAATCAGCCCCAGCATTTT.

This clonotype came up once. J is TRBJ2-1 and V is TRBV10-3, with 7 positions matching TRBD2. CDR3 length: 12 residues. The V gene end was trimmed by 8 bases and the J gene end by 7 bases; junction bases not matched to a gene: 5. Germline assignment: CDR1 ENHRY and CDR2 SYGVKD. CDR3 DNA sequence: TGTGCCATCTGGGAGGGGTGGAATGAGCAGTTCTTC. It yields the protein CAIWEGWNEQFF.

This clonotype was counted between two and nine times. The chain joins TRBV6-2 or TRBV6-3 to TRBJ2-1; D not resolved. Between the trimmed V and J ends, which lost 6 bases and 2 bases, there was a span of 8 bases. The CDR3 loop spans 13 amino acids. Germline V gene sequence: CDR1 MNHEY, CDR2 SVGEGT. For the CDR3, the DNA is TGTGCCAGCAGCCCCCTAGCCTACAATGAGCAGTTCTTC. It translates to CASSPLAYNEQFF.

CDR3 DNA sequence: TGTGCCAGCAGCGGTAGAATACCAACCTACGAGCAGTACTTC. Protein sequence: CASSGRIPTYEQYF. The chain uses TRBV6-2 or TRBV6-3 and TRBJ2-7; D gene unclear. The germline V and J ends were trimmed by 6 bases and 2 bases, with 14 bases remaining between them. The CDR3 is made up of 14 amino acids. Germline values: CDR1 MNHEY, CDR2 SVGEGT.

The gene calls are TRBV29-1 and TRBJ2-3; 8 bases are shared with TRBD2. CDR3 length: 13 amino acids. Germline V gives CDR1 SQVTM, CDR2 ANQGSEA. The V and J ends lost 5 bases and 2 bases, in that order; junction bases with no gene match: 3. The CDR3 reads CSVSGGFTDTQYF. DNA of the CDR3: TGCAGCGTTTCGGGGGGGTTCACAGATACGCAGTATTTT.

The rearrangement uses TRBV12-3 or TRBV12-4 and TRBJ1-5; D uncertain. This CDR3 is 14 amino acids long. The V gene lost 5 bases and the J gene lost 0 bases, with 8 bases spanning the gap. The CDR3 is CASSRHDSNQPQHF. The CDR3 DNA follows: TGTGCCAGCAGTCGACACGATAGCAATCAGCCCCAGCATTTT.

The V gene is TRBV20-1, the J gene TRBJ2-7, with 12 positions matching TRBD2. The V gene end was trimmed by 5 bases and the J gene end by 4 bases; junction bases not matched to a gene: 3. This CDR3 has 13 residues. Germline V gene sequence: CDR1 DFQATT, CDR2 SNEGSKA (reference sequence). The CDR3: CSAPGLAGYEQYF. CDR3 in DNA: TGCAGTGCTCCTGGACTAGCGGGATACGAGCAGTACTTC.

The V gene is TRBV29-1, the J gene TRBJ2-4; no definite D call. Germline assignment: CDR1 SQVTM and CDR2 ANQGSEA. V lost 4 bases and J 8 bases, leaving 9 bases between the germline ends. The CDR3 contains 11 residues. The CDR3 DNA is TGCAGCGTTGTCAGGCAGGACATTCAGTACTTC. It encodes CSVVRQDIQYF.

This clonotype was seen a handful of times. The rearrangement links TRBV4-1 to TRBJ2-7; 7 nucleotides align to TRBD2. The CDR3 runs 18 residues. From germline, CDR1 is MGHRA and CDR2 YSYEKL. The V segment lost 4 bases and the J segment 5 bases; nucleotides outside the gene matches: 20. The CDR3 sequence is CASSPKTKSPGTNNEQYF. DNA of the CDR3: TGCGCCAGCAGCCCCAAAACGAAGAGCCCCGGGACTAACAACGAGCAGTACTTC.

This clonotype occurred once. Here the CDR3 DNA reads TGTGCCAGCAGTGCCGCGGCGGGGGCTAGACAAGAGACCCAGTACTTC. Protein sequence: CASSAAAGARQETQYF. The chain has TRBV6-1 and TRBJ2-5; a weak D match, TRBD2 (7 bases). Germline V gene sequence: CDR1 MNHNS, CDR2 SASEGT. V lost 4 bases to trimming and J lost 2 bases, with 17 bases between them. The CDR3 consists of 16 residues.

The gene calls are TRBV20-1 and TRBJ2-7; maybe TRBD2 (5 bases). V was shortened by 5 bases and J by 5 bases, with 19 bases between the two germline ends. CDR1 is DFQATT and CDR2 is SNEGSKA in the germline V gene (reference sequence). The CDR3 is 14 residues long. CDR3 coding DNA: TGCAGTGCTCCACCTACTCCCGGGGTCGACGAGCAGTACTTC. It yields the protein CSAPPTPGVDEQYF.